A single sample gave rise to the 22 T cell receptor beta chains below, sequenced in a study of T cells after yellow fever vaccination. TCRdb analysed the 5' RACE reads with MiXCR anew, one entry per CDR3 protein. The sample holds approximately 300,000 distinct CDR3 sequences; roughly 10% are singletons and the top ten take over 3%. The sequencing used CD4+ T cells sorted from PBMCs, collected 45 days after the yellow fever booster vaccination. Receptor source: a man between 18 and 35 years old who received the YFV17D yellow fever vaccine.

The sample holds a few counts of this clonotype. The V call is TRBV7-9, the J call TRBJ2-3; D gene uncertain. Germline V gene data show CDR1 as SEHNR and CDR2 as FQNEAQ (reference sequence). The CDR3 runs 13 residues. The V end was cut by 6 bases, the J end by 4 bases, with 11 bases between. CDR3 residues: CASRFGPSDTQYF. CDR3 nucleotide sequence: TGTGCCAGCAGGTTCGGACCGTCAGATACGCAGTATTTT.

V is TRBV5-8 and J is TRBJ1-5; the D is unclear. Germline CDR1 SGHTS, CDR2 YDEGEE. This CDR3 comprises 14 residues. Trimming cost V 1 base and J 7 bases, with 12 bases left between them. The CDR3 nucleotides read TGTGCCAGCAGCTTGTATGAAGGGTTACAGCCCCAGCATTTT. Translated: CASSLYEGLQPQHF.

There are a few counts of this clonotype. The DNA of the CDR3 is TGTGCCAGCAACTCCGGGACAATCCGCAATGAGCAGTTCTTC. Its protein is CASNSGTIRNEQFF. The V and J genes are TRBV27 and TRBJ2-1; maybe TRBD1 (6 bases). Trimming shortened V by 7 bases and J by 6 bases, and 16 bases separated the two germline ends. Germline V gives CDR1 MNHEY, CDR2 SMNVEV (reference sequence). The CDR3 runs 14 residues.

This rearrangement joins TRBV6-6 to TRBJ2-7; perhaps TRBD2 as D (6 bases). This CDR3 is 15 amino acids long. Germline V CDR1 and CDR2: MNHNY, SVGAGI (reference sequence). V was shortened by 3 bases and J by 1 base, with 13 bases between the two germline ends. The DNA for the CDR3 is TGTGCCAGCAGTTATGGAGGGCTCTCTTCCTACGAGCAGTACGTC. It codes for CASSYGGLSSYEQYV.

This clonotype was seen a few times. The chain couples TRBV7-3 to TRBJ2-1; the D gene is possibly TRBD2 (5 bases). V lost 5 bases and J lost 6, with 17 bases in between. The V gene's germline CDR1 is SGHTA and CDR2 FQGTGA. There are 15 residues in the CDR3. As DNA, the CDR3 is TGTGCCAGCAGCCCTACGGACTTGCGTGGCAATGAGCAGTTCTTC. The encoded protein is CASSPTDLRGNEQFF.

This clonotype was recorded at least ten times. The chain carries TRBV4-3 and TRBJ1-1; D unresolved. Per germline, CDR1 LGHNA and CDR2 YSLEER. This CDR3 has 10 residues. The ends were cut back, 0 bases at V and 9 bases at J, with 2 bases in the middle. The CDR3 protein is CASSQEKAFF. CDR3 DNA sequence: TGCGCCAGCAGCCAAGAAAAAGCTTTCTTT.

In this sample, this clonotype turned up a few times. This chain's CDR3 is CASADRNNSPLHF. DNA for the CDR3: TGTGCCAGCGCCGACAGGAATAATTCACCCCTCCACTTT. The chain combines TRBV18 with TRBJ1-6; possible D gene TRBD1, 6 bases. This CDR3 has 13 amino acids. Germline assignment: CDR1 KGHSH and CDR2 LQKENI. With 8 bases removed from V and 5 bases from J, the gap between germline ends came to 10 bases. The whole variable domain, remainder taken from reference TRBV18 and TRBJ1-6, is NAGVMQNPRHLVRRRGQEARLRCSPMKGHSHVYWYRQLPEEGLKFMVYLQKENIIDESGMPKERFSAEFPKEGPSILRIQQVVRGDSAAYFCASADRNNSPLHFGNGTRLTVT.

In this sample, this clonotype turned up a few times. The V call is TRBV5-1, the J call TRBJ2-2; D may correspond to TRBD1 or TRBD2 (5 bases each). Trimming left V 2 bases short and J 2 bases short, with 16 bases between. The CDR3 has 17 residues. Germline V lookup: CDR1 SGHRS, CDR2 YFSETQ. In DNA form, the CDR3 reads TGCGCCAGCAGCTTTAATCCCGGGACCCCTAACACCGGGGAGCTGTTTTTT. This translates into CASSFNPGTPNTGELFF.

This clonotype was seen at least ten times. The rearrangement links TRBV2 to TRBJ2-5, with 8 bases lining up with TRBD1. The CDR3 contains 12 residues. CDR1 and CDR2 from the germline V gene are SNHLY and FYNNEI. The CDR3 region is CAEQGGDETQYF. The DNA for the CDR3 is TGTGCTGAACAGGGGGGAGACGAGACCCAGTACTTC.

The rearrangement links TRBV5-4 to TRBJ2-7; D remains unclear. Per the germline V gene, CDR1 is SGHNT and CDR2 is YYREEE (reference sequence). The CDR3 covers 15 residues. The germline V and J ends were trimmed by 4 bases and 2 bases, with 16 bases remaining between them. The CDR3 nucleotides are TGTGCCAGCAGCCCAGGCGACTCCATGACCTACGAGCAGTACTTC. Translation: CASSPGDSMTYEQYF.

Many counts were recorded for this clonotype. The V and J genes are TRBV20-1 and TRBJ2-7; D ambiguous. V lost 1 base and J 0 bases, leaving 16 bases between the germline ends. The V gene's germline CDR1 is DFQATT and CDR2 SNEGSKA (reference sequence). The CDR3 is 16 amino acids. The CDR3 here is CSARAAVDASSYEQYV. The CDR3 DNA sequence: TGCAGTGCTAGAGCTGCCGTTGACGCTAGCTCCTACGAGCAGTACGTC.

CDR3 DNA: TGTGCCAGCAGCGCTGACATTAAAAACTATGGCTACACCTTC. This gives the protein CASSADIKNYGYTF. V and J are TRBV7-2 and TRBJ1-2; D gene ambiguous. Germline CDR1 and CDR2: SGHTA and FQGNSA. The CDR3 extends over 14 amino acids. Between the trimmed V and J ends, which lost 5 bases and 2 bases, there was a span of 12 bases.

This clonotype was observed a few times. CDR3 in amino acids: CASRDRVTNEKLFF. The CDR3 coding sequence is TGTGCCAGCAGAGACAGGGTAACTAATGAAAAACTGTTTTTT. V and J are TRBV6-5 and TRBJ1-4, with TRBD1 identical over 7 bases. Germline assignment: CDR1 MNHEY and CDR2 SVGAGI. This CDR3 has 14 amino acids. The V gene end was trimmed by 6 bases and the J gene end by 1 base; junction bases not matched to a gene: 2.

The chain joins TRBV4-3 to TRBJ1-6, with a weak D call TRBD1 (6 bases). Between the trimmed V and J ends, which lost 0 bases and 10 bases, there was a span of 19 bases. The CDR3 is made up of 17 amino acids. Germline V lookup: CDR1 LGHNA, CDR2 YSLEER. The DNA for the CDR3 is TGCGCCAGCAGCCAAGAGAGTGGAGGGGGGAGCCGGTCACCCCTCCACTTT. Protein sequence: CASSQESGGGSRSPLHF.

The rearrangement joins TRBV5-4 to TRBJ1-4; a possible D gene is TRBD1 (5 bases). This CDR3 is 14 amino acids long. V was pared by 3 bases and J by 5 bases, with 11 bases between. Per germline, CDR1 SGHNT and CDR2 YYREEE (reference sequence). The CDR3 nucleotides are TGTGCCAGCAGCTCGGGGGGGGACAATGAAAAACTGTTTTTT. Amino acid sequence: CASSSGGDNEKLFF.

This clonotype was recorded a few times. This chain uses TRBV12-3 or TRBV12-4 with TRBJ1-4, with D uncertain. The CDR3 consists of 14 residues. V lost 5 bases and J lost 8, with 15 bases in between. The CDR3 DNA reads as TGTGCCAGCAGTCCGGACCTGTCCTACGAAAAACTGTTTTTT. This gives the protein CASSPDLSYEKLFF.

V gene TRBV5-1 combines with J gene TRBJ2-5; the match to TRBD2 covers 9 bases. The germline V gene encodes CDR1 SGHRS and CDR2 YFSETQ. V gave up 6 bases and J gave up 5 bases; unmatched junction bases: 8. This CDR3 is 14 amino acids long. This CDR3 is CASTREGVEETQYF. Written as DNA, the CDR3 is TGCGCCAGCACGCGGGAGGGGGTTGAGGAGACCCAGTACTTC.

V gene TRBV20-1 combines with J gene TRBJ2-3, with 8 bases fitting TRBD1. Trimming at V came to 2 bases and at J to 4 bases, leaving 5 bases not matched to a gene. From germline, CDR1 is DFQATT and CDR2 SNEGSKA (reference sequence). The CDR3 is 14 amino acids. The CDR3 DNA is TGCAGTGCTAGAACAGGGGGGCAGGCAGATACGCAGTATTTT. This gives the protein CSARTGGQADTQYF.

The chain combines TRBV7-2 with TRBJ2-4, with D possibly matching TRBD1 (5 bases). V was trimmed by 3 bases and J by 8 bases, leaving 14 bases between them. CDR3 size: 14 residues. Germline CDR1 SGHTA, CDR2 FQGNSA. The CDR3: CASSFEGARHIQYF. The CDR3 nucleotides read TGTGCCAGCAGCTTCGAAGGGGCGAGACACATTCAGTACTTC.

Many counts were recorded for this clonotype. The chain carries TRBV18 and TRBJ1-1, with D possibly matching TRBD1 (6 bases). Germline values: CDR1 KGHSH, CDR2 LQKENI. Trimming took 3 bases from V and 7 from J, leaving 18 bases between them. The CDR3 contains 15 residues. DNA of the CDR3: TGTGCCAGCTCACCCCCCTGGGGGGGCTCGGGTGAAGCTTTCTTT. Translation gives CASSPPWGGSGEAFF. The entire variable domain, with the rest obtained from reference TRBV18 and TRBJ1-1, is as follows: NAGVMQNPRHLVRRRGQEARLRCSPMKGHSHVYWYRQLPEEGLKFMVYLQKENIIDESGMPKERFSAEFPKEGPSILRIQQVVRGDSAAYFCASSPPWGGSGEAFFGQGTRLTVV.

The chain is built from TRBV6-4 and TRBJ2-7, with 10 bases lining up with TRBD1. Germline CDR1 reads MRHNA; CDR2 reads SNTAGT. Trimming at V came to 7 bases and at J to 0 bases, leaving 18 bases not matched to a gene. CDR3 length equals 19 residues. DNA of the CDR3: TGTGCCAGCATCGGTTACCGGGACAGGGGTTTCCGAAGCTCCTACGAGCAGTACTTC. This sequence encodes CASIGYRDRGFRSSYEQYF.

The gene calls are TRBV5-1 and TRBJ2-2; TRBD1 might be the D (5 bases). The CDR3 consists of 16 residues. Germline CDR1 is SGHRS and CDR2 is YFSETQ. Trimming shortened V by 4 bases and J by 4 bases, and 17 bases separated the two germline ends. For the CDR3, the DNA is TGCGCCAGCAGCCCCTCGGCCGCAGGGTTCACCGGGGAGCTGTTTTTT. It encodes CASSPSAAGFTGELFF.